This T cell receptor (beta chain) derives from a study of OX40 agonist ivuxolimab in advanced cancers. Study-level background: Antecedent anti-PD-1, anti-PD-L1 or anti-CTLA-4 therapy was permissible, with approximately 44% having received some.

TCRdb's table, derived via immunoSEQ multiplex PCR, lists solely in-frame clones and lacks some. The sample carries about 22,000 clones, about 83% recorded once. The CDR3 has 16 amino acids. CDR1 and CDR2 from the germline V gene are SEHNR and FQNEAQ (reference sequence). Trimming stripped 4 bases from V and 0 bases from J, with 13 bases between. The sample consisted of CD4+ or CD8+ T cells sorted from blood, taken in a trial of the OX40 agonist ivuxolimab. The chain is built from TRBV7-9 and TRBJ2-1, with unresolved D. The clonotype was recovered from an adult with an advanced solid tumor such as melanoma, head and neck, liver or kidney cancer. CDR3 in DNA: TGTGCCAGCAGCTCCTTAAGGACGCCCTCCTACAATGAGCAGTTCTTC. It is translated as CASSSLRTPSYNEQFF.